This T cell receptor (beta chain) came from a study of cytomegalovirus exposure and HLA in healthy donors. Notes on the study in general: When presence/absence was analysed, sequencing depth was taken to be roughly uniform across donors. In a later analysis, a genetic analysis reported fewer productive-TCR N-insertions in an Asian-associated ancestry cluster than the cohort average.

V was pared by 4 bases and J by 5 bases, with 9 bases of the junction left unmatched. The germline V gene has CDR1 SGDLS and CDR2 YYNGEE. This CDR3 comprises 16 residues. PCR amplification relied on 60 Vbeta primers (plus 13 Jbeta primers). The protocol was immunoSEQ multiplex PCR, while the TCRdb copy is restricted to in-frame clones and leaves out a portion. This sample has approximately 100,000 clones; about four fifths occur once, and the top ten carry 3.5% to 5%. This clone was detected once. What it binds is not known. The genes are TRBV9 and TRBJ2-3; 11 nucleotides match TRBD2. Sequences were obtained from PBMCs. The clonotype was recovered from a female donor in good health and CMV-seropositive. Written as DNA, the CDR3 is TGTGCCAGCAGCCCCGTAGCGGGGGGGCTTGTAGATACGCAGTATTTT. This translates into CASSPVAGGLVDTQYF. The complete variable domain, with remaining parts taken from reference TRBV9 and TRBJ2-3, reads DSGVTQTPKHLITATGQRVTLRCSPRSGDLSVYWYQQSLDQGLQFLIQYYNGEERAKGNILERFSAQQFPDLHSELNLSSLELGDSALYFCASSPVAGGLVDTQYFGPGTRLTVL.